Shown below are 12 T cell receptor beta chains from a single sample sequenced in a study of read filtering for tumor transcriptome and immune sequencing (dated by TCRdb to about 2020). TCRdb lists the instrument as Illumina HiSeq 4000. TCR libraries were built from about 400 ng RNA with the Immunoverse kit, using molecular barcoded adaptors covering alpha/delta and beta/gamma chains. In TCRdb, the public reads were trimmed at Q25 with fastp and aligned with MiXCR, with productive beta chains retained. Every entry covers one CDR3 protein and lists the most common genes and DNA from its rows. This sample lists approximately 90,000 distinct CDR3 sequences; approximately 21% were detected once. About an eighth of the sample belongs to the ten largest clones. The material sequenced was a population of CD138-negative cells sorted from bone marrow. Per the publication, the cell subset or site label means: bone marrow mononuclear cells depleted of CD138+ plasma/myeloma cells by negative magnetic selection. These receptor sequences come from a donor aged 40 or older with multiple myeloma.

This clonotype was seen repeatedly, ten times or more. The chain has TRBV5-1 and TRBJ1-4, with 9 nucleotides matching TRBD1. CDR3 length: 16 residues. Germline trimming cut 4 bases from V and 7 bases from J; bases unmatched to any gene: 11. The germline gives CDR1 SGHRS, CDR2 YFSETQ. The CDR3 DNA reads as TGCGCCAGCAGCGTGGGACAGGGCGTCTCGCGTGAAAAACTGTTTTTT. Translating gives CASSVGQGVSREKLFF.

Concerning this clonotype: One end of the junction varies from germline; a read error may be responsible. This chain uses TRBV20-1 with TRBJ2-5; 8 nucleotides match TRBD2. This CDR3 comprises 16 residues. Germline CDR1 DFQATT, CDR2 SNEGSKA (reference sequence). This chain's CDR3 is CSARDPQRGYQETQYF. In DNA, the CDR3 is TGCAGTGCTAGAGATCCCCAGCGGGGGTACCAAGAAACCCAGTACTTC.

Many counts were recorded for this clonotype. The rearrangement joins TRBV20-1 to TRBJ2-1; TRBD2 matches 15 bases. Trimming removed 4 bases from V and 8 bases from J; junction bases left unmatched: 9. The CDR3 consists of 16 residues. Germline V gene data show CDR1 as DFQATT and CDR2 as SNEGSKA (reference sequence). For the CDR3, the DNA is TGCAGTGCTACCCGGACTAGCGGGGGGGTTGGGGATGAGCAGTTCTTC. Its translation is CSATRTSGGVGDEQFF.

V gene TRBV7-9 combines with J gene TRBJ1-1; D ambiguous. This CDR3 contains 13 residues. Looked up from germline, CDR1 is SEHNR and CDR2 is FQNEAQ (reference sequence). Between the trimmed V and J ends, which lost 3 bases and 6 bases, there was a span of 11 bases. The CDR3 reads CASSLGVMAEAFF. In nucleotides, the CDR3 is TGTGCCAGCAGCTTGGGCGTTATGGCTGAAGCTTTCTTT.

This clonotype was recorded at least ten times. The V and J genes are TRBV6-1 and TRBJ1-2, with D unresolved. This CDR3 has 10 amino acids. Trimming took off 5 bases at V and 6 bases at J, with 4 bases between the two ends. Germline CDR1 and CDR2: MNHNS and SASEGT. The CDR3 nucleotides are TGTGCCAGCAGTCAGAATGGCTACACCTTC. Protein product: CASSQNGYTF.

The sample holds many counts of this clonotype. The DNA of the CDR3 is TGTGCCTGGAGTGGTCCTGGAGGGGGCTACACCTTC. Translated: CAWSGPGGGYTF. The chain carries TRBV30 and TRBJ1-2; D unclear. Trimming removed 1 base from V and 8 bases from J, with 11 bases in between. CDR1 is GTSNPN, CDR2 SVGIG, per germline (reference sequence). The CDR3 length is 12 residues.

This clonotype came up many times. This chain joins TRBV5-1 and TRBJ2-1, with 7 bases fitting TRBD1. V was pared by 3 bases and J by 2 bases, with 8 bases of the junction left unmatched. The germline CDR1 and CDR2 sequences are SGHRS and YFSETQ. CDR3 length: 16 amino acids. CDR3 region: CASSYLTGPTYNEQFF. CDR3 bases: TGCGCCAGCAGCTATTTGACAGGGCCTACCTACAATGAGCAGTTCTTC.

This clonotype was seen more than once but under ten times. CDR3 coding DNA: TGTGCCAGCAGTCCGTTGGGGGGGCCCCAGCCCCAGCATTTT. It translates to CASSPLGGPQPQHF. V usage is TRBV28 and J usage is TRBJ1-5, with D possibly being TRBD1 (6 bases). The CDR3 covers 14 residues. Between the trimmed V and J ends, which lost 5 bases and 7 bases, there was a span of 15 bases. Germline V gene data show CDR1 as MDHEN and CDR2 as SYDVKM. Together with reference TRBV28 and TRBJ1-5, the CDR3 gives the full variable domain: DVKVTQSSRYLVKRTGEKVFLECVQDMDHENMFWYRQDPGLGLRLIYFSYDVKMKEKGDIPEGYSVSREKKERFSLILESASTNQTSMYLCASSPLGGPQPQHFGDGTRLSIL.

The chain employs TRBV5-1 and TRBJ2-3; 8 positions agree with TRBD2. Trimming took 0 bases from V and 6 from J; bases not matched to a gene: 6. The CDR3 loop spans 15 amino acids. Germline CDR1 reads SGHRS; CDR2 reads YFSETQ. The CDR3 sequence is CASSLAVTSGDTQYF. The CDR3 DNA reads TGCGCCAGCAGCTTGGCCGTCACTAGCGGTGATACGCAGTATTTT. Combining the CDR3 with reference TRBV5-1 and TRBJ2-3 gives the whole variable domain KAGVTQTPRYLIKTRGQQVTLSCSPISGHRSVSWYQQTPGQGLQFLFEYFSETQRNKGNFPGRFSGRQFSNSRSEMNVSTLELGDSALYLCASSLAVTSGDTQYFGPGTRLTVL.

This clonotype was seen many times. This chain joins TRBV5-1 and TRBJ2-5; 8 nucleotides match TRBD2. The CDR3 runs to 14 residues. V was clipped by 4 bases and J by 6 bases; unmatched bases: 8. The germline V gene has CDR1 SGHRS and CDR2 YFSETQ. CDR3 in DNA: TGCGCCAGCAGCCCGGGGGGGGATAGCAAGACCCAGTACTTC. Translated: CASSPGGDSKTQYF.

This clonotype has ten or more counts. In DNA form, the CDR3 reads TGCGCCAGCAGCTTAGGGGGCACCGACACTGAAGCTTTCTTT. It yields the protein CASSLGGTDTEAFF. This rearrangement joins TRBV5-1 to TRBJ1-1; 7 bases agree with TRBD1. Trimming removed 2 bases from V and 3 bases from J; junction bases left unmatched: 4. CDR3 length equals 14 residues. The V gene's germline CDR1 is SGHRS and CDR2 YFSETQ.

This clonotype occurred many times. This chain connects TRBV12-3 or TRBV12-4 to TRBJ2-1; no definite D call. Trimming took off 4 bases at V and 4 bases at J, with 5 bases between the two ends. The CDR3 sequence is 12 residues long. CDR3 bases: TGTGCCAGCAGTTCCCAGTACAATGAGCAGTTCTTC. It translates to CASSSQYNEQFF.